This TCR beta chain derives from a study of blood T cell repertoires in COVID-19. Study in general: Specimens from acute and convalescent COVID-19 originated in the United States, Italy and Spain. In each case, the material was cDNA or gDNA derived from T cells, B-cell-depleted T cells, or PBMCs.

This clone was seen just once. V gave up 1 base and J gave up 8 bases, with 12 bases separating them. CDR1 is SGHRS, CDR2 YFSETQ, per germline. The CDR3 contains 13 residues. Method: immunoSEQ multiplex PCR; TCRdb's copy keeps in-frame clones and lacks some. The table has 150,000 or so clones, about 92% seen once. Sample: peripheral blood. This sequence originates from a man aged 55 to 70 with active or convalescent COVID-19. The V call is TRBV5-1, the J call TRBJ1-1; tentatively, D is TRBD1 (5 bases). In nucleotides, the CDR3 is TGCGCCAGCAGCTTGTTACTGACAGCAGAAGCTTTCTTT. The encoded protein is CASSLLLTAEAFF.